Below are 13 T cell receptor beta chains sequenced from a single sample in a study of cytomegalovirus exposure and HLA in healthy donors. PCR primers comprised 60 Vbeta and 13 Jbeta primers. Profiling relied on immunoSEQ multiplex PCR, and the TCRdb table lists in-frame clones only, not all of them. The sample records a few hundred thousand clones, under 80% being singletons. The sample was PBMCs. These receptor sequences come from a woman aged 25 to 39 in good health and CMV-seronegative.

In DNA form, the CDR3 reads TGTGCCAGCAGCCCGCCCAGCGGGGGGGGTGAGCAGTTCTTC. This encodes CASSPPSGGGEQFF. The rearrangement links TRBV7-3 to TRBJ2-1, with 10 bases matching TRBD2. Per the germline V gene, CDR1 is SGHTA and CDR2 is FQGTGA. The length of the CDR3 is 14 residues. The V gene end was trimmed by 5 bases and the J gene end by 9 bases; junction bases not matched to a gene: 7.

The chain has TRBV9 and TRBJ2-5; 9 bases are a match to TRBD2. Germline values: CDR1 SGDLS, CDR2 YYNGEE. This CDR3 region has 15 residues. V lost 4 bases, J lost 7 bases, and 11 bases stayed unmatched. The CDR3 bases are TGTGCCAGCAGCTCCCGCGGGGGGGCGGCGGGGACCCAGTACTTC. This translates into CASSSRGGAAGTQYF.

The V call is TRBV10-3, the J call TRBJ2-7, with D possibly being TRBD1 (6 bases). CDR1 is ENHRY and CDR2 is SYGVKD in the germline V gene. This CDR3 comprises 13 residues. V lost 0 bases, J lost 6 bases, and 9 bases lay in between. CDR3 bases: TGTGCCATCAGTGAGTCTATCAGGGGCGAGCAGTACTTC. The encoded protein is CAISESIRGEQYF.

This clone was counted a few times. The chain has TRBV27 and TRBJ1-1, with D possibly matching TRBD1 (6 bases). V lost 5 bases to trimming and J lost 4 bases, with 8 bases between them. CDR1 MNHEY and CDR2 SMNVEV come from the germline V gene (reference sequence). The CDR3 spans 12 residues. CDR3: CASSQGGTEAFF. CDR3 coding DNA: TGTGCCAGCAGTCAAGGGGGCACTGAAGCTTTCTTT.

V and J are TRBV25-1 and TRBJ1-5; a weak D match, TRBD1 (5 bases). The CDR3 consists of 17 residues. V lost 4 bases to trimming and J lost 0 bases, with 16 bases between them. CDR1 is MGHDK and CDR2 is SYGVNS in the germline V gene. Written as DNA, the CDR3 is TGTGCCAGCAGTGCCGACCAGGGCGTCTATAGCAATCAGCCCCAGCATTTT. This codes for CASSADQGVYSNQPQHF.

Remarks on this clone: Its ends do not fully match the called genes, so a read error is possible. The chain employs TRBV6-1 and TRBJ2-7; 9 bases line up with TRBD2. The germline V gene encodes CDR1 MNHNS and CDR2 SASEGT. The CDR3 has 17 residues. The CDR3: CVSSEGGPGTSYYEQYF. CDR3 bases: TGTGTCAGCAGTGAAGGGGGCCCCGGGACTAGCTACTACGAGCAGTACTTC.

The genes are TRBV30 and TRBJ1-5, with D uncertain. The CDR3 spans 14 residues. V lost 1 base and J lost 6, with 13 bases in between. The germline V gene encodes CDR1 GTSNPN and CDR2 SVGIG (reference sequence). The CDR3 loop is CAWSDVHAGQPQHF. The CDR3 nucleotides read TGTGCCTGGAGTGACGTGCATGCCGGTCAGCCCCAGCATTTT.

CDR3 in DNA: TGTGCCTGGAGTGACGGACACCGAAATAAGCCCCAGCATTTT. Translating gives CAWSDGHRNKPQHF. The chain is built from TRBV30 and TRBJ1-5, with D possibly being TRBD1 (5 bases). V lost 1 base and J lost 8, with 15 bases in between. Germline loops: CDR1 GTSNPN, CDR2 SVGIG (reference sequence). CDR3 length: 14 residues.

V and J are TRBV11-2 and TRBJ2-3, with D possibly matching TRBD2 (7 bases). V was shortened by 9 bases and J by 5 bases, with 15 bases between the two germline ends. In germline, CDR1 is SGHAT, CDR2 FQNNGV. This CDR3 contains 13 residues. CDR3 sequence reads: CASTGGGGDTQYF. The CDR3, as DNA: TGTGCCAGTACCGGGGGAGGGGGAGATACGCAGTATTTT.

The V call is TRBV6-1, the J call TRBJ2-7; possibly TRBD2 for D (6 bases). This CDR3 contains 14 residues. The V and J ends lost 7 bases and 2 bases respectively, with 15 bases between them. Germline CDR1 is MNHNS and CDR2 is SASEGT. CDR3 loop: CASKGRQGAYEQYF. The CDR3 bases are TGTGCCAGCAAGGGGAGGCAGGGTGCCTACGAGCAGTACTTC.

The V and J genes are TRBV30 and TRBJ1-1, with 7 positions matching TRBD1. This CDR3 spans 14 amino acids. The germline CDR1 and CDR2 sequences are GTSNPN and SVGIG (reference sequence). With 2 bases clipped from V and 3 bases from J, the junction kept 6 bases outside the gene matches. CDR3 coding DNA: TGTGCCTGGAGTCCAGGGGGTTGGGACACTGAAGCTTTCTTT. This encodes CAWSPGGWDTEAFF.

A remark on this clone: Other nucleotide sequences in the sample specify the same CDR3. J is TRBJ1-1 and V is TRBV21-1. TRBV21-1 corresponds to a pseudogene. The CDR3 consists of 16 residues. The DNA for the CDR3 is TGTGCCAGCAACCCCCGGGAGGCGGGTATGAGGCCTGAGGCTTTCTTT. Translation gives CASNPREAGMRPEAFF.

This chain uses TRBV19 with TRBJ1-3; D remains ambiguous. The CDR3 contains 16 residues. Germline V gives CDR1 LNHDA, CDR2 SQIVND (reference sequence). The ends were cut back, 5 bases at V and 0 bases at J, with 14 bases in the middle. The CDR3 loop is CASSRGRYVSGNTIYF. In DNA form, the CDR3 reads TGTGCCAGTAGTCGTGGCAGATATGTCTCTGGAAACACCATATATTTT.